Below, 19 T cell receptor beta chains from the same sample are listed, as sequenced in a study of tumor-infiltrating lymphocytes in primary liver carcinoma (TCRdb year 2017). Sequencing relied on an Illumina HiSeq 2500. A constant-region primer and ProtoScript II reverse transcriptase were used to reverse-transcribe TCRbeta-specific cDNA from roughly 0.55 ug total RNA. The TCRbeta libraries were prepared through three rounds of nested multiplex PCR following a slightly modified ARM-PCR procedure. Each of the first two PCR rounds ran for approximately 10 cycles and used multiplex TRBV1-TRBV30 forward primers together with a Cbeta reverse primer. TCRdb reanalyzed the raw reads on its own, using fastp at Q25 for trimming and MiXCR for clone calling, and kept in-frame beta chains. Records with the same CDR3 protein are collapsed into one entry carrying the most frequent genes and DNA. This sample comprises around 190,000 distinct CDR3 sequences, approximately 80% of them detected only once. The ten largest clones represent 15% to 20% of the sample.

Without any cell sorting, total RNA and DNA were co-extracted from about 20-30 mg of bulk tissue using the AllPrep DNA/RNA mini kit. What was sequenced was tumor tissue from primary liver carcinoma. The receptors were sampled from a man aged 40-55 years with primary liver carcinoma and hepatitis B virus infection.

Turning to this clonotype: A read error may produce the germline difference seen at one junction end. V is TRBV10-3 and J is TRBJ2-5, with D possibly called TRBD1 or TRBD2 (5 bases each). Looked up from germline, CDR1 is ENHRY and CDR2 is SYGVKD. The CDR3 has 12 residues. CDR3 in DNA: TGTGCCATCAGTGAGTCAGGGGAGACCCAGAACTTC. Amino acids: CAISESGETQNF.

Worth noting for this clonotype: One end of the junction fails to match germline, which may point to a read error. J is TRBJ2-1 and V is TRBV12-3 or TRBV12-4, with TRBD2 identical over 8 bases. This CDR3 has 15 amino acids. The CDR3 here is CTSTLGVAGCDEQFF. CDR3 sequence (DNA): TGTACCAGCACCCTGGGAGTAGCGGGGTGCGATGAGCAGTTCTTC.

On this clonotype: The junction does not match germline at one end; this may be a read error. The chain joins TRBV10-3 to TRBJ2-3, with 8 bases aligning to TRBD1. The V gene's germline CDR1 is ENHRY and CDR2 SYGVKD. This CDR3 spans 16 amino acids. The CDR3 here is CGISVGNPGGPDTQYF. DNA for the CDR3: TGTGGCATCAGTGTTGGGAACCCAGGGGGCCCAGATACGCAGTATTTT.

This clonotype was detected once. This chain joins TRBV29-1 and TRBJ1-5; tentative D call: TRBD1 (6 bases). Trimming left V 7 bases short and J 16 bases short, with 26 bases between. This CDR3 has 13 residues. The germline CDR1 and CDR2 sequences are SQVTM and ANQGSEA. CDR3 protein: CSAGGGANQPRHF. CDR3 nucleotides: TGCAGCGCTGGAGGGGGAGCGAATCAGCCCCGTCATTTT.

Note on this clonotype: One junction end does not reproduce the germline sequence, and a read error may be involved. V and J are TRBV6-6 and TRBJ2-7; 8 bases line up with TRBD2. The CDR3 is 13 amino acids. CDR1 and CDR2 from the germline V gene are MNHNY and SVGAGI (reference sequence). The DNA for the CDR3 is TGTGCCAGCATCGGACTAGCTGGGGGCGAGCAATACTTC. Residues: CASIGLAGGEQYF.

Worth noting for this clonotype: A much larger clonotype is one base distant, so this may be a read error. The CDR3 DNA is TGTACCAGCAGCTCTCGGGCCCCGACAGTCAATGAGCAGTTCTTC. It yields the protein CTSSSRAPTVNEQFF. The chain links TRBV7-9 to TRBJ2-1, with a tentative D call TRBD1 (5 bases). The germline gives CDR1 SEHNR, CDR2 FQNEAQ (reference sequence). The CDR3 length is 15 residues.

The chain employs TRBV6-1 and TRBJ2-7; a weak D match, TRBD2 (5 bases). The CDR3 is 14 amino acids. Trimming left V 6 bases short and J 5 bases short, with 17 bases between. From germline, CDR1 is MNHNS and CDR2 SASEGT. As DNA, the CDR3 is TGTGCCAGCAGATTGAGTGGGAGCTTCGACGAGCAGTACTTC. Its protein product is CASRLSGSFDEQYF.

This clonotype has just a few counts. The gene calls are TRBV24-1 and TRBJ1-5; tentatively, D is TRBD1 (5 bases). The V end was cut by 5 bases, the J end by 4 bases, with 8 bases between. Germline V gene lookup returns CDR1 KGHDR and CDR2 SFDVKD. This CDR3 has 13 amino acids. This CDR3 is CATSGQPNQPQHF. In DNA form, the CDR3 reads TGTGCCACCAGTGGACAGCCTAATCAGCCCCAGCATTTT.

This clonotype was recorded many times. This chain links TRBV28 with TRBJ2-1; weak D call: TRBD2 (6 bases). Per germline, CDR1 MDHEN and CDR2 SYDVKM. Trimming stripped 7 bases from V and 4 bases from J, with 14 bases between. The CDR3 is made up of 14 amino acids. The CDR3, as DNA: TGTGCCAGCATGTGGGGAGGTCCTTACAATGAGCAGTTCTTC. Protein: CASMWGGPYNEQFF. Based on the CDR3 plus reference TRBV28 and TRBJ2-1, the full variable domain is DVKVTQSSRYLVKRTGEKVFLECVQDMDHENMFWYRQDPGLGLRLIYFSYDVKMKEKGDIPEGYSVSREKKERFSLILESASTNQTSMYLCASMWGGPYNEQFFGPGTRLTVL.

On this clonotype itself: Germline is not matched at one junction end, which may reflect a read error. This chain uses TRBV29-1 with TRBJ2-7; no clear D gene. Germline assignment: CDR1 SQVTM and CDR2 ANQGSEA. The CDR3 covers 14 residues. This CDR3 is CSLWTAQTSYEQYF. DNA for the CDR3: TGCAGCCTTTGGACGGCTCAAACGTCCTATGAGCAGTATTTC.

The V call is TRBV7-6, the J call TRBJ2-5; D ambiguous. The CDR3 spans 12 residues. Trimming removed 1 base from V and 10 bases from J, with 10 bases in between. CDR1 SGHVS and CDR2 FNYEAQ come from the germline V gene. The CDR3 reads CASSLDSALQYF. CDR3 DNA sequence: TGTGCCAGCAGCTTAGACTCGGCTCTCCAGTACTTC.

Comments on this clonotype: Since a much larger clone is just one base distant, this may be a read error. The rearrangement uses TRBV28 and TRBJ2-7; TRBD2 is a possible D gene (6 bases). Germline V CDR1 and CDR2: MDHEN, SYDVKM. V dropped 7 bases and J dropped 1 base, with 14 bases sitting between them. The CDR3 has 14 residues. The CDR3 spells CASTYASGSYEQYF. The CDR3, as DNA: TGTGCCAGCACTTACGCAAGCGGGTCCTACGAGCAGTACTTC.

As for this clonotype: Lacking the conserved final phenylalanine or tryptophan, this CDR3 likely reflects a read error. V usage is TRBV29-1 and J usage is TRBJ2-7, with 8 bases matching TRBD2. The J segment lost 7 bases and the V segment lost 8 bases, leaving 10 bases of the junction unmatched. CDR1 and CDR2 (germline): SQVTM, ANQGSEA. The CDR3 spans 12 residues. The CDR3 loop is CSSLTSDQEQYL. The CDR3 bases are TGCAGCTCCCTGACTAGCGACCAAGAGCAGTACTTA.

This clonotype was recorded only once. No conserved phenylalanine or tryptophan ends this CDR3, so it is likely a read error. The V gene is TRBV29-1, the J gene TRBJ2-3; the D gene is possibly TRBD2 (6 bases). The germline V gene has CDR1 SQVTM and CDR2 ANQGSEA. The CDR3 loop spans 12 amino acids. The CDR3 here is CSSGTSTDMQYL. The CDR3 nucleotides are TGCAGCTCCGGCACTAGCACAGATATGCAGTATTTA.

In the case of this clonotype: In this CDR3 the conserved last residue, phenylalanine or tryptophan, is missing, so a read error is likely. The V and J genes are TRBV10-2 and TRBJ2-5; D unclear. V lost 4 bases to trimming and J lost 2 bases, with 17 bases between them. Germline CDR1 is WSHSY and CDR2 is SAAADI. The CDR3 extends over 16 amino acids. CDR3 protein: CASSAGLLTAQETQYY. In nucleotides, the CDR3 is TGCGCCAGCAGTGCCGGGTTACTAACAGCTCAAGAGACCCAGTACTAC.

The CDR3 reads CSVAQGIGSPLHF. DNA of the CDR3: TGCAGCGTTGCACAGGGGATTGGTTCACCCCTCCACTTT. The J gene is TRBJ1-6, the V gene TRBV29-1, with 7 bases matching TRBD1. The CDR3 has 13 amino acids. V was clipped by 4 bases and J by 9 bases; unmatched bases: 6. Germline CDR1 SQVTM, CDR2 ANQGSEA.

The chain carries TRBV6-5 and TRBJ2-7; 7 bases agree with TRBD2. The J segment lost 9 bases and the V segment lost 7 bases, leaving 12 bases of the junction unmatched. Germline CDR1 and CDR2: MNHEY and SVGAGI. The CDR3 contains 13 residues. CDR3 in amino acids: CASIGLVGGGQYF. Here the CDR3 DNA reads TGTGCCAGCATCGGACTAGTTGGGGGTGGGCAGTACTTC.

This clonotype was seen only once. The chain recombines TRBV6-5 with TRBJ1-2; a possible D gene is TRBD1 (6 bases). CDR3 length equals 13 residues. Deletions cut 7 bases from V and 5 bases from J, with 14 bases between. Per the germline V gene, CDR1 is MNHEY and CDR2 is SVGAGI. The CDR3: CASTGDKMYGYTF. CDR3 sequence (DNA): TGTGCCAGCACAGGGGACAAGATGTATGGCTACACCTTC.

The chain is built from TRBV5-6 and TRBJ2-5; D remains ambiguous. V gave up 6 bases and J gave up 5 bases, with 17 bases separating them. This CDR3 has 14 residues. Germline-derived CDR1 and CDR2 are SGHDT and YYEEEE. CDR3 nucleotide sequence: TGTGCCAGCACGTATTACGGTCCGAGGGAGACCCAGTACTTC. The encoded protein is CASTYYGPRETQYF.